The entry below describes one TCR beta chain. This sample is drawn from a study of cytomegalovirus exposure and HLA in healthy donors. Trimming stripped 1 base from V and 1 base from J, with 11 bases between. CDR3 length: 16 residues. The germline V gene encodes CDR1 MGHRA and CDR2 YSYEKL. The PCR made use of 60 Vbeta and 13 Jbeta primers. TCRdb's copy holds only in-frame clones and misses some; the assay was immunoSEQ multiplex PCR. The sample consists of tens of thousands of clones, approximately 75% of them appearing once. The chain uses TRBV4-1 and TRBJ2-1; D gene ambiguous. The sequencing sample was made of PBMCs. This receptor was taken from a woman in her forties in good health and CMV-seropositive. CDR3 sequence: CASSQGHGPSYNEQFF. The CDR3 DNA follows: TGCGCCAGCAGCCAAGGTCATGGCCCTTCCTACAATGAGCAGTTCTTC.